The 8 T cell receptor beta chains listed next were all sequenced from one sample in a study of CD8+ T cells in alopecia areata. The authors extracted RNA and reverse transcribed it into cDNA as the sequencing template. Measured with immunoSEQ multiplex PCR; TCRdb has only the in-frame clones, and not every one. In the table there are about 180,000 clones, around 51% of which are singletons. Treatment specified: oral pan-JAK inhibitor, 5-10 mg twice daily. The sequenced sample was CD8+ T cells sorted from blood, obtained at week 52, from a patient treated with tofacitinib. All receptors derive from a human donor with alopecia areata.

In this sample, this clone turned up a few times. This chain connects TRBV6-1 to TRBJ1-3; 7 positions agree with TRBD1. Germline V gene data show CDR1 as MNHNS and CDR2 as SASEGT. The CDR3 extends over 15 amino acids. With 4 bases clipped from V and 0 bases from J, the junction kept 3 bases outside the gene matches. CDR3 DNA sequence: TGTGCCAGCAGTGGACAGGGCCGCTCTGGAAACACCATATATTTT. Amino acids: CASSGQGRSGNTIYF.

This clone was recorded once. The chain uses TRBV7-9 and TRBJ2-3; D not resolved. V was clipped by 4 bases and J by 0 bases, with 11 bases between them. The CDR3 contains 15 residues. Germline CDR1 and CDR2: SEHNR and FQNEAQ (reference sequence). DNA for the CDR3: TGTGCCAGCAGCTCCCCATCAACAAGCACAGATACGCAGTATTTT. Translating it yields CASSSPSTSTDTQYF.

The genes are TRBV12-5 and TRBJ1-2; D gene unclear. Looked up from germline, CDR1 is LGHNT and CDR2 is FRNRAP. V lost 1 base and J lost 5, with 5 bases in between. This CDR3 is built from 12 residues. The DNA of the CDR3 is TGTGCTAGTGGTTTGGCAGTGTATGGCTACACCTTC. Its protein product is CASGLAVYGYTF.

The chain employs TRBV6-5 and TRBJ1-2; D remains unclear. V lost 2 bases to trimming and J lost 4 bases, with 11 bases between them. The CDR3 is 14 amino acids. Germline V lookup: CDR1 MNHEY, CDR2 SVGAGI. The CDR3 nucleotides read TGTGCCAGCAGTTACGGTGGACCCTCCTATGGCTACACCTTC. Its protein product is CASSYGGPSYGYTF.

The chain is built from TRBV7-6 and TRBJ1-1; the match to TRBD1 covers 7 bases. This CDR3 contains 15 residues. V dropped 3 bases and J dropped 1; count of bases not matched to a gene: 5. Germline CDR1 SGHVS, CDR2 FNYEAQ. The CDR3 spells CASSFQGGENTEAFF. CDR3 nucleotides: TGTGCCAGCAGCTTTCAGGGGGGTGAGAACACTGAAGCTTTCTTT.

The chain recombines TRBV9 with TRBJ1-1, with TRBD1 identical over 7 bases. J was trimmed by 6 bases and V by 2 bases; bases with no gene match: 7. The CDR3 spans 14 residues. Germline loops: CDR1 SGDLS, CDR2 YYNGEE. The CDR3 coding sequence is TGTGCCAGCAGCGTTTCAGGGGGAACGCCTGAAGCTTTCTTT. This sequence encodes CASSVSGGTPEAFF.

The chain combines TRBV4-1 with TRBJ1-5; TRBD1 matches 9 bases. J gave up 5 bases and V 2 bases, and 1 base lay outside the gene matches. The CDR3 loop spans 14 amino acids. Germline CDR1 and CDR2: MGHRA and YSYEKL. The CDR3 nucleotides are TGCGCCAGCAGCCAAAGGGACAGGGATCAGCCCCAGCATTTT. Translation gives CASSQRDRDQPQHF.

CDR3 coding DNA: TGTGCCAGCAGCTTGCCGCGGGGCAACACCGGGGAGCTGTTTTTT. The encoded protein is CASSLPRGNTGELFF. The V and J genes are TRBV7-2 and TRBJ2-2; the D gene is possibly TRBD2 (6 bases). Germline-derived CDR1 and CDR2 are SGHTA and FQGNSA. The CDR3 is made up of 15 amino acids. Trimming cost V 3 bases and J 2 bases, with 10 bases left between them.